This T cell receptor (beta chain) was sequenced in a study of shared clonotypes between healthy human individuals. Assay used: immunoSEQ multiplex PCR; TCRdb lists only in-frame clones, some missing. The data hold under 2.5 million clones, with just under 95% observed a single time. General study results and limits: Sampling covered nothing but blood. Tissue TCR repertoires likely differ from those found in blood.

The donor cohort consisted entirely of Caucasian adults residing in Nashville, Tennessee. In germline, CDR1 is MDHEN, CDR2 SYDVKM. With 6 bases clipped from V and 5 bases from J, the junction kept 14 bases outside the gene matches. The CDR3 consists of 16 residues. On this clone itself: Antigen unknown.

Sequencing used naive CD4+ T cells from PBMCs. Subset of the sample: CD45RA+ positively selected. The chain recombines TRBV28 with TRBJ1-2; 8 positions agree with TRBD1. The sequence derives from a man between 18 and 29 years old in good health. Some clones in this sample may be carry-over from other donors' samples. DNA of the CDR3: TGTGCCAGCAGACGTTGGGGGGGACAGGTCCCTTATGGCTACACCTTC. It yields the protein CASRRWGGQVPYGYTF.